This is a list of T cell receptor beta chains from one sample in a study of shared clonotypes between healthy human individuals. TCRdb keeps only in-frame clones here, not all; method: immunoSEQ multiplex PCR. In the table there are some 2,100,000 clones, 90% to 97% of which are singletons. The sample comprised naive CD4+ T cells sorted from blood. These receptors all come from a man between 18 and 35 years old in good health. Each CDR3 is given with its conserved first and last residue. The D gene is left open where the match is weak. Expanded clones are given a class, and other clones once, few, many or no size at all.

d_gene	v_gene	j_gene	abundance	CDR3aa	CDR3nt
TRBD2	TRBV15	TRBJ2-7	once	CATSRAGLAEYEQYF	TGTGCCACCAGCAGAGCAGGACTAGCGGAATACGAGCAGTACTTC
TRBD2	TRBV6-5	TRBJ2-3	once	CASSPSSGSDTQYF	TGTGCCAGCAGTCCCTCTAGCGGATCAGATACGCAGTATTTT
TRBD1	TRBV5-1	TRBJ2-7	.	CASSIGQADEQYF	TGCGCCAGCAGCATAGGACAGGCGGACGAGCAGTACTTC
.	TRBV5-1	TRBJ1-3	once	CASSPQSSGNTIYF	TGCGCCAGCAGTCCTCAGTCCTCTGGAAACACCATATATTTT
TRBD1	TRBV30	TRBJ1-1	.	CAWSATGENTEAFF	TGTGCCTGGAGTGCGACAGGGGAGAACACTGAAGCTTTCTTT
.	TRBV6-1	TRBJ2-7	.	CASSDPLVDGFSYEQYF	TGTGCCAGCAGTGACCCCCTCGTCGACGGATTCTCCTACGAGCAGTACTTC
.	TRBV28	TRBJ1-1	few	CASSLGGPEAFF	TGTGCCAGCAGTTTAGGGGGACCTGAAGCTTTCTTT
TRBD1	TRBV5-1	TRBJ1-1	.	CASSFGTGQNTEAFF	TGCGCCAGCAGCTTCGGGACAGGTCAGAACACTGAAGCTTTCTTT
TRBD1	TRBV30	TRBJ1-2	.	CAWSGTGLSGYTF	TGTGCCTGGAGCGGGACAGGGCTTAGTGGCTACACCTTC
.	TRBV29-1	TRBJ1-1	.	CSVAEVTEAFF	TGCAGCGTTGCCGAGGTCACTGAAGCTTTCTTT
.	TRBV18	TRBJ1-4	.	CASSRAPGLGEKLFF	TGTGCCAGCTCACGGGCCCCAGGGTTGGGGGAAAAACTGTTTTTT
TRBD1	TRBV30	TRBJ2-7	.	CAWRGQGRSYEQYF	TGTGCCTGGAGGGGACAGGGGAGGTCCTACGAGCAGTACTTC
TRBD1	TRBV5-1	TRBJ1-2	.	CASSQLQGDGYTF	TGCGCCAGCAGCCAATTACAGGGGGATGGCTACACCTTC
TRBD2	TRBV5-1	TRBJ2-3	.	CASSLTGTTPTDTQYF	TGCGCCAGCAGCTTAACCGGGACTACGCCCACAGATACGCAGTATTTT
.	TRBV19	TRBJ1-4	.	CASSMLRGDSEKLFF	TGTGCCAGTAGTATGCTGAGAGGTGATAGTGAAAAACTGTTTTTT
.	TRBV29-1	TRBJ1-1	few	CSVEKRVEAFF	TGCAGCGTTGAGAAGCGAGTGGAAGCTTTCTTT
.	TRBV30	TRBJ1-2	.	CAWSVSNYGYTF	TGTGCCTGGAGTGTGTCTAACTATGGCTACACCTTC
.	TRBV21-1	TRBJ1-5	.	CASSKQGQNQPQHF	TGTGCCAGCAGCAAGCAGGGACAAAATCAGCCCCAGCATTTT
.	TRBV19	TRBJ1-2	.	CASSIDGGQNGYTF	TGTGCCAGTAGTATAGACGGGGGGCAAAATGGCTACACCTTC
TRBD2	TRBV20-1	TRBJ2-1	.	CSAGLVSEQFF	TGCAGTGCGGGACTAGTCAGTGAGCAGTTCTTC
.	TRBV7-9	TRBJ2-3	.	CASSLLSTGSSTDTQYF	TGTGCCAGCAGCTTACTATCAACAGGGTCTAGCACAGATACGCAGTATTTT
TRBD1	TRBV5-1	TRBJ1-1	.	CASSGTGTGGTEAFF	TGCGCCAGCAGCGGAACCGGGACAGGGGGCACTGAAGCTTTCTTT
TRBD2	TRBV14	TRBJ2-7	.	CASSRKGLAGVFDEQYF	TGTGCCAGCAGCCGGAAAGGGTTGGCGGGAGTTTTTGACGAGCAGTACTTC
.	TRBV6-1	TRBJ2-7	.	CASCYRHGSDPEQYF	TGTGCCAGCTGCTACAGACACGGTAGTGATCCGGAGCAGTACTTC
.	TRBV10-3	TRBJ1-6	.	CAISEDWYSPLHF	TGTGCCATCAGTGAGGATTGGTATTCACCCCTCCACTTT
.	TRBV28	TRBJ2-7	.	CASSQGRYEQYF	TGTGCCAGCAGTCAAGGGAGGTACGAGCAGTACTTC
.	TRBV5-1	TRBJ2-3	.	CASSKQGELTDTQYF	TGCGCCAGCAGCAAACAGGGAGAGTTGACTGATACGCAGTATTTT
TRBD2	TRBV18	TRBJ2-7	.	CASSPGASGSYEQYF	TGTGCCAGCTCACCAGGGGCTAGCGGCTCCTACGAGCAGTACTTC
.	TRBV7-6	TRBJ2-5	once	CASSGAETQYF	TGTGCCAGCTCAGGGGCAGAGACCCAGTACTTC
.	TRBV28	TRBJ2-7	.	CASSRGPLYEQYF	TGTGCCAGCAGTCGGGGGCCCCTTTACGAGCAGTACTTC
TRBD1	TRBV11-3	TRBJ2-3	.	CASSPGKTGQDTQYF	TGTGCCAGCAGCCCAGGGAAGACAGGGCAAGATACGCAGTATTTT
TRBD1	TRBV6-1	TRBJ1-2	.	CASSETGRGQANFYGYTF	TGTGCCAGCAGTGAAACGGGACGGGGACAGGCGAACTTCTATGGCTACACCTTC
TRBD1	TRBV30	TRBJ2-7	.	CAWSVGGQNYF	TGTGCCTGGAGTGTAGGGGGACAGAACTACTTC
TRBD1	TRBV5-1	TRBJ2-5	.	CASSRAGTEETQYF	TGCGCCAGCAGTCGTGCCGGGACAGAAGAGACCCAGTACTTC
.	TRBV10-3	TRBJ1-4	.	CAISESRVAQEKLFF	TGTGCCATCAGTGAGTCCCGAGTGGCCCAAGAAAAACTGTTTTTT
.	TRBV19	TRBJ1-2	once	CASSTTGSGYTF	TGTGCCAGTAGTACGACGGGGAGCGGCTACACCTTC
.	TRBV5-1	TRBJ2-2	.	CASSLRQGDAGELFF	TGCGCCAGCAGCTTACGGCAAGGTGATGCCGGGGAGCTGTTTTTT
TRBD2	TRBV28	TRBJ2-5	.	CASTSPTSALYF	TGTGCCAGCACCTCCCCGACTAGCGCCTTATACTTC
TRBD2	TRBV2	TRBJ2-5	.	CASRSGRGETQYF	TGTGCCAGCAGGTCAGGGAGGGGAGAGACCCAGTACTTC
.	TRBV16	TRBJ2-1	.	CASSQNRAGYEQFF	TGTGCCAGCAGCCAAAACAGAGCCGGGTATGAGCAGTTCTTC
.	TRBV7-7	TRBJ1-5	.	CASSLNINQPQHF	TGTGCTAGCAGCTTGAACATCAATCAGCCCCAGCATTTT
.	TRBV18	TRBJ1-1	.	CASSPEDWDTEAFF	TGTGCCAGCTCACCGGAGGACTGGGACACTGAAGCTTTCTTT
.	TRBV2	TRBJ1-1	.	CASSGEGSTEAFF	TGTGCCAGCAGTGGGGAGGGGTCCACTGAAGCTTTCTTT
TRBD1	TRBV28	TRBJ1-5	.	CASSVAGGNSNQPQHF	TGTGCCAGCAGTGTGGCAGGGGGTAACAGCAATCAGCCCCAGCATTTT
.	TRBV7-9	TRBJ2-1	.	CASSFGRTAYNEQFF	TGTGCCAGCAGCTTCGGACGGACCGCCTACAATGAGCAGTTCTTC
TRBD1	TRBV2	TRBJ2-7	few	CASSGTGVGYEQYF	TGTGCCAGCAGTGGGACAGGGGTGGGCTACGAGCAGTACTTC
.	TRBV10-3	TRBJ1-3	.	CAISESGGGGGNTIYF	TGTGCCATCAGTGAGAGTGGTGGGGGCGGTGGAAACACCATATATTTT
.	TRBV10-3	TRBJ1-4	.	CAISESGQPNEKLFF	TGTGCCATCAGTGAGTCTGGACAGCCCAATGAAAAACTGTTTTTT
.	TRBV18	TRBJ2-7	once	CASSLQGSSYEQYF	TGTGCCAGCTCACTACAAGGGAGCTCCTACGAGCAGTACTTC
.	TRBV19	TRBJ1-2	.	CASMDDRSIPNYGYTF	TGTGCCAGTATGGACGACAGATCTATCCCCAACTATGGCTACACCTTC
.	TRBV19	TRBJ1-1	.	CASYSQGRAEAFF	TGTGCCAGTTACTCTCAGGGGCGGGCTGAAGCTTTCTTT
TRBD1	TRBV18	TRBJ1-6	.	CASSPGGSSYNSPLHF	TGTGCCAGCTCTCCAGGGGGAAGCTCCTATAATTCACCCCTCCACTTT
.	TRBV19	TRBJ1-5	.	CASSLRGRSNQPQHF	TGTGCCAGTAGCCTAAGGGGCAGGTCAAATCAGCCCCAGCATTTT
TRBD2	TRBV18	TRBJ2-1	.	CASSESGSTYNEQFF	TGTGCCAGCTCAGAGAGCGGGAGTACATACAATGAGCAGTTCTTC
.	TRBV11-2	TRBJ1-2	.	CASSQGSYYGYTF	TGTGCCAGCAGCCAGGGCAGTTACTATGGCTACACCTTC
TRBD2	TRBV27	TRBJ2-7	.	CASSPTRAGAYEQYF	TGTGCCAGCAGCCCTACTCGGGCGGGAGCCTACGAGCAGTACTTC
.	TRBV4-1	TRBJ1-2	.	CASSGSPYGYTF	TGCGCCAGCTCCGGGTCGCCTTATGGCTACACCTTC